The clone carrying this T cell receptor (beta chain) was counted once. The antigen remains unidentified. The Oncomine TCR Beta short-read assay sequenced DNA from cultured CD4+ T cells. MiXCR, run by TCRdb on the PCR reads, gives a single entry per CDR3 protein. The table records 13,000 or so distinct CDR3 sequences, roughly 45% of them present only once. The data stem from a study of vaccination and CD4 T cells after COVID-19. Whole-study context: The convalescent population consisted of six males and four females, two of whom were of Hispanic ethnicity.

Treatment specified: roughly nine-day PBMC culture with coronavirus spike peptide pools or control peptides (ViraFEST assay). The specimen was CD4+ T cells from blood, cultured in vitro. This TCR was recovered from a human donor who had recovered from COVID-19.

CDR3 sequence (DNA): TGTGCCAGCAGCCATTCCAGCGATACGCAGTATTTT. It is translated as CASSHSSDTQYF. This chain joins TRBV5-6 and TRBJ2-3; D gene ambiguous. Trimming removed 4 bases from V and 6 bases from J, with 9 bases in between. CDR1 SGHDT and CDR2 YYEEEE come from the germline V gene. CDR3 length: 12 residues.